This T cell receptor beta chain comes out of a study of shared clonotypes between healthy human individuals. Notes on the study in general: Represented diversity (both genetic and exposure-history) was limited by the small number of donors.

CDR3 length equals 13 residues. Germline V gene data show CDR1 as SGHVS and CDR2 as FQNEAQ. V lost 5 bases and J lost 15; bases outside the gene matches: 5. CD45RO-negative cells were positively selected for CCR7, leaving out terminally differentiated effector memory CD45RA+ cells. Healthy HIV-negative adults with no recent acute infections or vaccinations were recruited as donors. Concerning this clone itself: Antigen unknown.

TCRdb's table, derived via immunoSEQ multiplex PCR, lists solely in-frame clones and lacks some. The sample yields around 1.9 million clones, 80% to 95% seen once. This TCR derives from a man aged 18 to 30 in good health. Some clones in this sample may be carry-over from other donors' samples. Material for sequencing was naive CD8+ T cells from PBMCs. The genes are TRBV7-8 and TRBJ2-1, with 15 bases lining up with TRBD2. CDR3 region: CASSTGTSGRLFF. The CDR3, as DNA: TGTGCCAGCAGCACCGGGACTAGCGGGAGGCTGTTCTTC.